This TCR beta chain is from a study of cytomegalovirus exposure and HLA in healthy donors. Amplification used 60 Vbeta primers and 13 Jbeta primers. Some clones are missing from TCRdb's copy, which holds only in-frame ones; the method was immunoSEQ multiplex PCR. The data show fewer than 60,000 clones, and the top ten clones hold 12%. The germline V and J ends were trimmed by 0 bases and 2 bases, with 5 bases remaining between them. Germline loops: CDR1 SGHTS, CDR2 YDEGEE. The CDR3 is 13 residues long. This clonotype originated in a woman younger than 45 in good health and CMV-seropositive. The sample was PBMCs. The chain uses TRBV5-8 and TRBJ1-2; D gene uncertain. The chain's CDR3 is CASSLDINYGYTF. The CDR3 DNA reads TGTGCCAGCAGCTTGGACATCAACTATGGCTACACCTTC.